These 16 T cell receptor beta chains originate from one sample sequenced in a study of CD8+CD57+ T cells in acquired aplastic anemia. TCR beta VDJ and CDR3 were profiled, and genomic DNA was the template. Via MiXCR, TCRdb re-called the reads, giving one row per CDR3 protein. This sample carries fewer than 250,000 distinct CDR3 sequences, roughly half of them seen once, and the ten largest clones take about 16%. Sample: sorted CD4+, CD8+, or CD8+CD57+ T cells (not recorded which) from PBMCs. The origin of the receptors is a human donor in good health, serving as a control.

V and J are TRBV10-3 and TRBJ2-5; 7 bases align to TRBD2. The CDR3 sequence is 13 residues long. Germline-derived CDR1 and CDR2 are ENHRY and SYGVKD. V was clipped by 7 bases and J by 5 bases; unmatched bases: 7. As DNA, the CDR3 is TGTGCCATCAATGGGGGGGAAGGGGAGACCCAGTACTTC. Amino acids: CAINGGEGETQYF.

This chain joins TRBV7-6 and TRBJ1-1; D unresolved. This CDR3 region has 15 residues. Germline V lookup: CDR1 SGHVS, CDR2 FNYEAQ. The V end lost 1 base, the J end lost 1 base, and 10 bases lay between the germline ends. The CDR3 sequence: CASSLEPESNTEAFF. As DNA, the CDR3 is TGTGCCAGCAGCTTAGAGCCGGAGTCGAACACTGAAGCTTTCTTT.

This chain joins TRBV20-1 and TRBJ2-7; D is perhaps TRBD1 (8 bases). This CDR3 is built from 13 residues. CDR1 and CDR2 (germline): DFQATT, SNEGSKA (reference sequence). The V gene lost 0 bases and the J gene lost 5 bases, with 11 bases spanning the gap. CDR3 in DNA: TGCAGTGCTAGAGAAACAGGGGGGGACGAGCAGTACTTC. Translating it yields CSARETGGDEQYF.

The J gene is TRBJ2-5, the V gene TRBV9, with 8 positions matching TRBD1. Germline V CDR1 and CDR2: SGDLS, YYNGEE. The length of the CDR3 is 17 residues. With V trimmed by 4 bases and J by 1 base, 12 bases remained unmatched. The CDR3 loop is CASSPDLLTGGQETQYF. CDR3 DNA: TGTGCCAGCAGCCCCGATCTCCTCACAGGGGGCCAAGAGACCCAGTACTTC.

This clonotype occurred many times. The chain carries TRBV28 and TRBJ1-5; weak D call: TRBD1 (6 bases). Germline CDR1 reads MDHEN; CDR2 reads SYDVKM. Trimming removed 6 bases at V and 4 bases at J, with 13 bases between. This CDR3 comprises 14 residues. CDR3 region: CASRIQGRNQPQHF. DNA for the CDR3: TGTGCCAGCAGGATCCAGGGGAGGAATCAGCCCCAGCATTTT.

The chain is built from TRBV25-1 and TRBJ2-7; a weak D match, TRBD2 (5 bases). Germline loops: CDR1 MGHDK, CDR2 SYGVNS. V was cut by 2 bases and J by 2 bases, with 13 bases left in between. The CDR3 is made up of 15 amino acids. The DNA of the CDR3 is TGTGCCAGCAGTGAAGAGGGATGGGTCCCCTACGAGCAGTACTTC. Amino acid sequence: CASSEEGWVPYEQYF.

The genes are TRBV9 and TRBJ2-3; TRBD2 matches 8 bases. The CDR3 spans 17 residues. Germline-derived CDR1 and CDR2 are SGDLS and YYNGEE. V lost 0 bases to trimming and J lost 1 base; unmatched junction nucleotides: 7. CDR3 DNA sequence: TGTGCCAGCAGCGTAGAGACAGCGGGGGTCCGCACAGATACGCAGTATTTT. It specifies CASSVETAGVRTDTQYF.

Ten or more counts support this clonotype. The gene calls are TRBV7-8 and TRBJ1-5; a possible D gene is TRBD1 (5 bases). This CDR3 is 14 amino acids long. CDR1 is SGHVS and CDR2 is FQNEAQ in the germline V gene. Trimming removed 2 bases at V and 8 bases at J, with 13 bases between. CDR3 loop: CASSLRTSREPQHF. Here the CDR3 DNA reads TGTGCCAGCAGCTTACGGACGTCCAGGGAGCCCCAGCATTTT.

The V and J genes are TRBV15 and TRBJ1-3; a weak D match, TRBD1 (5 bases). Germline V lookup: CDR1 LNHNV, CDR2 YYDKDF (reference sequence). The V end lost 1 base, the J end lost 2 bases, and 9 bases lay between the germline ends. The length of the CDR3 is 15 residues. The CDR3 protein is CATSRGGGAGNTIYF. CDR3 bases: TGTGCCACCAGCAGAGGAGGAGGGGCTGGAAACACCATATATTTT.

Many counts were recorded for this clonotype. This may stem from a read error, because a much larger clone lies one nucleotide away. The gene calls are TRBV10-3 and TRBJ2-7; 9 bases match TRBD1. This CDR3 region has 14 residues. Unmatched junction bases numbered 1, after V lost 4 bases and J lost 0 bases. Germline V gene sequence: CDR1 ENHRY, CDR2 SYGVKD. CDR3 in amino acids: CAISGTGVSYEQYF. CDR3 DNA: TGTGCCATCAGTGGGACAGGGGTCTCCTACGAGCAGTACTTC.

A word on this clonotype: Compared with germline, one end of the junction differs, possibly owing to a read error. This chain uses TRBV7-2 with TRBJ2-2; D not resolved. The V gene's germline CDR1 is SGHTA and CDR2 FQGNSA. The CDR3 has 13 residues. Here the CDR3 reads CASGLVSSGELFF. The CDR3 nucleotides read TGTGCCAGCGGCTTAGTTTCCTCCGGGGAGCTGTTTTTT. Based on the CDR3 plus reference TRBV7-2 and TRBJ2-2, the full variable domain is GAGVSQSPSNKVTEKGKDVELRCDPISGHTALYWYRQSLGQGLEFLIYFQGNSAPDKSGLPSDRFSAERTGGSVSTLTIQRTQQEDSAVYLCASGLVSSGELFFGEGSRLTVL.

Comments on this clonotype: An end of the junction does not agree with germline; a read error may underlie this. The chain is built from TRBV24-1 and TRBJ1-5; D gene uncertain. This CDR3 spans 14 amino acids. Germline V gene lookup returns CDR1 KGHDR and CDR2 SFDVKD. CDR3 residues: CAASDRGSDQPQHF. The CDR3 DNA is TGTGCCGCCAGTGATCGTGGTAGCGATCAGCCCCAGCATTTT.

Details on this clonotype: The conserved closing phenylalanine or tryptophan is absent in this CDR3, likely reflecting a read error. The CDR3 nucleotides read TGTGCTATCAGTGAGGGACGGACAAGCCAGCCCCAGCATTGT. It codes for CAISEGRTSQPQHC. This sequence joins TRBV10-3 and TRBJ1-5, with a possible D match to TRBD1 (5 bases). This CDR3 has 14 amino acids. The germline V gene has CDR1 ENHRY and CDR2 SYGVKD.

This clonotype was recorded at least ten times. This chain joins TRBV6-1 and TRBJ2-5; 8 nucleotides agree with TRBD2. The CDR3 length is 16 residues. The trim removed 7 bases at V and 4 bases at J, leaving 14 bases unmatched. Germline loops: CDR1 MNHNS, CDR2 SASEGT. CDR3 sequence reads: CASIGGGGGLGETQYF. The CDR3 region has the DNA TGTGCCAGCATCGGGGGGGGCGGGGGGCTTGGAGAGACCCAGTACTTC.

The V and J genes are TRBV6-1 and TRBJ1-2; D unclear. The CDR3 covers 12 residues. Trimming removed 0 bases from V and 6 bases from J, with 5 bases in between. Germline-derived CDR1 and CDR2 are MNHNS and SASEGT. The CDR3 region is CASSEALNGYTF. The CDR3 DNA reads TGTGCCAGCAGTGAAGCACTGAATGGCTACACCTTC.

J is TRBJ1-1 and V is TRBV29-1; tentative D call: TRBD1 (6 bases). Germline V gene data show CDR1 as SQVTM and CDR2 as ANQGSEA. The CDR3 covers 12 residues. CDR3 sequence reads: CSRKGGDTEAFF. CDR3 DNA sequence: TGCAGTCGCAAGGGGGGAGACACTGAAGCTTTCTTT.